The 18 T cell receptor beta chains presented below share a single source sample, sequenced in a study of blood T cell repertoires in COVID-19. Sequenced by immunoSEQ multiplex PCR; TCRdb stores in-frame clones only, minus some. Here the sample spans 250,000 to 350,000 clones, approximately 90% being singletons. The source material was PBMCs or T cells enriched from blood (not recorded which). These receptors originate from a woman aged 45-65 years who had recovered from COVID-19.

This CDR3 is CATSDPQGGGGLETQYF. In DNA, the CDR3 is TGTGCCACCAGTGACCCGCAAGGTGGCGGGGGATTAGAGACCCAGTACTTC. The chain is built from TRBV24-1 and TRBJ2-5; 7 bases align to TRBD2. The germline V gene has CDR1 KGHDR and CDR2 SFDVKD. The CDR3 is made up of 17 amino acids. Losses at the gene ends were 4 bases for V and 4 bases for J; bases not matched to a gene: 14.

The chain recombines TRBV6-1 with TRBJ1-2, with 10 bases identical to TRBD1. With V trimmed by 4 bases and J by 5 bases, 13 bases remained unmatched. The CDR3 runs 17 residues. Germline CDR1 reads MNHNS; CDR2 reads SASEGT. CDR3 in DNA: TGTGCCAGCAGTGCCGGGACAGGGGCCTTGTGGGAGTATGGCTACACCTTC. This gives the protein CASSAGTGALWEYGYTF.

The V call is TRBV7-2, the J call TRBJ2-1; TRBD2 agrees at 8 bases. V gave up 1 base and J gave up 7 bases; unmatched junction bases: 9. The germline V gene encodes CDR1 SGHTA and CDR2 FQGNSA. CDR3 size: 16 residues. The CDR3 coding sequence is TGTGCCAGCAGCTTAGAGGGAGCGGGAGTAGGAAATGAGCAGTTCTTC. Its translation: CASSLEGAGVGNEQFF. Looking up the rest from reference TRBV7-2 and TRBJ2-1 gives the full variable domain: GAGVSQSPSNKVTEKGKDVELRCDPISGHTALYWYRQSLGQGLEFLIYFQGNSAPDKSGLPSDRFSAERTGGSVSTLTIQRTQQEDSAVYLCASSLEGAGVGNEQFFGPGTRLTVL.

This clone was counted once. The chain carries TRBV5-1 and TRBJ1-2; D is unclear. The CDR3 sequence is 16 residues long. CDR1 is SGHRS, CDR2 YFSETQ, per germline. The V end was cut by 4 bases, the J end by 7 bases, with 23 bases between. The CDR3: CASSPTDIVDKGGYTF. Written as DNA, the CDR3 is TGCGCCAGCAGCCCCACCGACATTGTGGATAAAGGTGGCTACACCTTC.

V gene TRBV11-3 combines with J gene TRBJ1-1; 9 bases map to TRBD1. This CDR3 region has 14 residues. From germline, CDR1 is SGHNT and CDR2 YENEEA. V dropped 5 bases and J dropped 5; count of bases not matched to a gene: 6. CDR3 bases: TGTGCCAGCAGCAAGGGACAGGGCACAACTGAAGCTTTCTTT. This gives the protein CASSKGQGTTEAFF.

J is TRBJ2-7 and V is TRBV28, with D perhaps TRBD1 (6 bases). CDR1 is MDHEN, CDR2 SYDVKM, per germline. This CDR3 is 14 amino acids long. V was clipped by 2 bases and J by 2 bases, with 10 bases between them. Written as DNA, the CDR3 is TGTGCCAGCAGTTTAAGGGGGAGTGCCTACGAGCAGTACTTC. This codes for CASSLRGSAYEQYF.

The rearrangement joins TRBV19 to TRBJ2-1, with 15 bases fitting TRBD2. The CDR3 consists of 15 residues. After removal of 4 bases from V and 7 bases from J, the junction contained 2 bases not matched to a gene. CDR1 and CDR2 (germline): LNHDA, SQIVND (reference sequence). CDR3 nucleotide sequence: TGTGCCAGTAGTAGGACTAGCGGGAGGGGGAATGAGCAGTTCTTC. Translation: CASSRTSGRGNEQFF.

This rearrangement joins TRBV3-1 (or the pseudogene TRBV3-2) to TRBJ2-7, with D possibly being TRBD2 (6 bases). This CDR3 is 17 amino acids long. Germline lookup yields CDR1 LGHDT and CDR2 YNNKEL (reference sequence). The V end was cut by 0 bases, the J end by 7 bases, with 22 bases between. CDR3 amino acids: CASSQDFRRGPFFEQYF. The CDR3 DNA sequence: TGTGCCAGCAGCCAAGATTTTAGGCGGGGTCCTTTTTTTGAGCAGTACTTC.

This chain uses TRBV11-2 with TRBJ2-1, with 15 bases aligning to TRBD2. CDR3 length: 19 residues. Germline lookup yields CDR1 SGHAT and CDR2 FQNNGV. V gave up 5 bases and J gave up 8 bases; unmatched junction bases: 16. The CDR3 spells CASSPSWTSGRVNVDEQFF. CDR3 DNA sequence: TGTGCCAGCAGCCCTTCCTGGACTAGCGGGAGGGTTAATGTGGATGAGCAGTTCTTC.

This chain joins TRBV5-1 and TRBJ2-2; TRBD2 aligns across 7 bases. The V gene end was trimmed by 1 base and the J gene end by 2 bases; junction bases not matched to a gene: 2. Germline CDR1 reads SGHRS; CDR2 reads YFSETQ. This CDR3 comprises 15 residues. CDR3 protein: CASSLSGTNTGELFF. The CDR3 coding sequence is TGCGCCAGCAGCTTGAGCGGGACTAACACCGGGGAGCTGTTTTTT. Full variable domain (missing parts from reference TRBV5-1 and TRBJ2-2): KAGVTQTPRYLIKTRGQQVTLSCSPISGHRSVSWYQQTPGQGLQFLFEYFSETQRNKGNFPGRFSGRQFSNSRSEMNVSTLELGDSALYLCASSLSGTNTGELFFGEGSRLTVL.

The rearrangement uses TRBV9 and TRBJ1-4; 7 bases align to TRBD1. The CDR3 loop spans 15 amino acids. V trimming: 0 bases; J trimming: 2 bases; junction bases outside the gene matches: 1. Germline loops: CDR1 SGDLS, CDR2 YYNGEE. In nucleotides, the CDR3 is TGTGCCAGCAGCGTAGGGGGACAGACTAATGAAAAACTGTTTTTT. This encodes CASSVGGQTNEKLFF.

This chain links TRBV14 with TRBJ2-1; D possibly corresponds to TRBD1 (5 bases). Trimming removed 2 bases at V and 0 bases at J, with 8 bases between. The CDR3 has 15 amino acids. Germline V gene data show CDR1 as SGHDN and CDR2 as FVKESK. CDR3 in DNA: TGTGCCAGCAGCCAACAGGGAATCTCCTACAATGAGCAGTTCTTC. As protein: CASSQQGISYNEQFF.

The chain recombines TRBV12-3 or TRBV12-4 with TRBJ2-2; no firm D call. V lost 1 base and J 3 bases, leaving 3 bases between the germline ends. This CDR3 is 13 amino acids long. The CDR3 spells CASSLVYTGELFF. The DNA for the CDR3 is TGTGCCAGCAGTTTAGTATACACCGGGGAGCTGTTTTTT.

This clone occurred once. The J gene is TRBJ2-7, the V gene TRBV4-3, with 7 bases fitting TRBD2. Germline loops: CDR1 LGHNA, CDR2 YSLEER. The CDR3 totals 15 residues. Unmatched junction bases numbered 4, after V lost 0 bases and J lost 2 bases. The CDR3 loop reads CASSQDLGRAYEQYF. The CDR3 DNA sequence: TGCGCCAGCAGCCAAGATCTGGGGAGGGCCTACGAGCAGTACTTC.

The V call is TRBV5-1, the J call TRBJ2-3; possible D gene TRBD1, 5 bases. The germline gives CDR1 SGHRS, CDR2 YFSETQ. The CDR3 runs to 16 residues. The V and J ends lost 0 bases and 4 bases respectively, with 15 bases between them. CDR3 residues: CASSLEGKVTPDTQYF. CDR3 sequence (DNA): TGCGCCAGCAGCTTGGAGGGGAAAGTCACCCCAGATACGCAGTATTTT. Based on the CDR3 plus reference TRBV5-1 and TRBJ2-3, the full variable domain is KAGVTQTPRYLIKTRGQQVTLSCSPISGHRSVSWYQQTPGQGLQFLFEYFSETQRNKGNFPGRFSGRQFSNSRSEMNVSTLELGDSALYLCASSLEGKVTPDTQYFGPGTRLTVL.

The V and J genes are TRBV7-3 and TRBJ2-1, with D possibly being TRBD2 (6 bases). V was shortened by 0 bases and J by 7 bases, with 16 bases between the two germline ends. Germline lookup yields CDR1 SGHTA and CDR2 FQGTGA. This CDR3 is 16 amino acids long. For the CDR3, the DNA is TGTGCCAGCAGCTTAACCCCTAGCGCAGAATTTAATGAGCAGTTCTTC. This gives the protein CASSLTPSAEFNEQFF.

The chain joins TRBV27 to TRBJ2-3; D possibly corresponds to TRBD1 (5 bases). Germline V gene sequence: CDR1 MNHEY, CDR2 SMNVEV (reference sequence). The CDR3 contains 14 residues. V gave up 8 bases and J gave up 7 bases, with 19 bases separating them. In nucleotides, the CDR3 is TGTGCCAGCCTGAGTAGGGGTTCGGATCATACGCAGTATTTT. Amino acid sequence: CASLSRGSDHTQYF.

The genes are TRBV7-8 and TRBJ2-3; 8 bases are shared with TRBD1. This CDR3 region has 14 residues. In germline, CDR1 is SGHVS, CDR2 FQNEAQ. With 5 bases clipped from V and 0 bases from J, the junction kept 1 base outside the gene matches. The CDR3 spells CASSRQGSTDTQYF. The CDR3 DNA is TGTGCCAGCAGCAGACAGGGGAGCACAGATACGCAGTATTTT.